This is a list of T cell receptor beta chains from one sample in a study of Graves' ophthalmopathy and Graves' hyperthyroidism. Using its own MiXCR run on the multiplex PCR reads, TCRdb lists one record per CDR3 protein. The sample records about 370,000 distinct CDR3 sequences, around 18% being singletons. The sample taken for sequencing was peripheral blood. The source is a woman between 18 and 30 years old with Graves' ophthalmopathy. CDR3s include the opening cysteine and the closing phenylalanine or tryptophan. A D gene is named only where the DNA matches it firmly. Size values are once, few and many counts, or a class for expanded clones, and some rows have none.

d_call j_call v_call clone_size cdr3_nt cdr3_aa
. TRBJ1-6 TRBV12-3/TRBV12-4 . TGTGCCAGCAGTTTAGAACCGTCCTGGGATTCACCCCTCCACTTT CASSLEPSWDSPLHF
. TRBJ2-5 TRBV6-2/TRBV6-3 many TGTGCCAGCAGACCCCACCGGGACCAAGAGACCCAGTACTTC CASRPHRDQETQYF
. TRBJ1-2 TRBV6-5 many TGTGCCAGCAGTTACCTCGGGGGCTCCGGCTACACCTTC CASSYLGGSGYTF
TRBD2 TRBJ2-2 TRBV5-1 few TGCGCCAGCAGCTCAGGGACTAGCGGTAACACCGGGGAGCTGTTTTTT CASSSGTSGNTGELFF
. TRBJ1-1 TRBV30 many TGTGCCTGGAGTGTATTGGGGGACCGGCTAAACACTGAAGCTTTCTTT CAWSVLGDRLNTEAFF
TRBD2 TRBJ2-4 TRBV14 few TGTGCCAGCAGCCAAGCCTCGGGGAGGAGCGGGAGCCGACTGGCCAAAAACATTCAGTACTTC CASSQASGRSGSRLAKNIQYF
. TRBJ1-1 TRBV20-1 many TGCAGTGCCGAAGCAGTACCGGGACGGTTGAACACTGAAGCTTTCTTT CSAEAVPGRLNTEAFF
. TRBJ2-5 TRBV4-1 . TGCGCCAGCAGCCAGATGGTACAGGGCCTTAAGGAGACCCAGTACTTC CASSQMVQGLKETQYF
TRBD1 TRBJ1-2 TRBV11-2 . TGTGCCAGCAGCTTAGAAGCCCAGGGGACAGGGAGCCATGGCTACACCTTC CASSLEAQGTGSHGYTF
. TRBJ2-7 TRBV28 many TGTGCCAGCAGTTTATCCCCAGCAGGGAGCTCCTACGAGCAGTACTTC CASSLSPAGSSYEQYF
TRBD1 TRBJ2-2 TRBV11-2 few TGTGCCAGCAGCCCATTCCCCCGCCGGGACAGGGTTGAGGCCGGGGAGCTGTTTTTT CASSPFPRRDRVEAGELFF
TRBD2 TRBJ2-7 TRBV28 many TGTGCCAGCAGGCAAAGCGGGAGGGCCGGCGAGCAGTACTTC CASRQSGRAGEQYF
. TRBJ2-5 TRBV12-5 many TGTGCTAGTGCCGTGGAGGGGGAAGAGACCCAGTACTTC CASAVEGEETQYF
. TRBJ1-2 TRBV19 . TGTGCCAGTAGTATAGATGGACAGTCCTATGGCTACACCTTC CASSIDGQSYGYTF
. TRBJ1-1 TRBV11-1 many TGTGCCAGCAGCTTACGCCAGACCATGAACACTGAAGCTTTCTTT CASSLRQTMNTEAFF
TRBD1 TRBJ2-5 TRBV30 many TGTGCCGGGGGCAGGGGGCGGGAGACCCAGTACTTC CAGGRGRETQYF
. TRBJ1-1 TRBV30 many TGTGCCTGGAGAGTACAAGAGAACACTGAAGCTTTCTTT CAWRVQENTEAFF
. TRBJ1-6 TRBV19 many TGTGCCAGTATGTCGTTGGGGAGCTCCTATAATTCACCCCTCCACTTT CASMSLGSSYNSPLHF
TRBD1 TRBJ2-7 TRBV6-2/TRBV6-3 few TGTGCCAGCACTGCGGACAGGGCCAGTTCCTACGAGCAGTACTTC CASTADRASSYEQYF
. TRBJ2-1 TRBV18 few TGTGCCAGCTCACCAGGGAACTATGAGCAGTTCTTC CASSPGNYEQFF
. TRBJ1-1 TRBV6-1 . TGTGCCAGCAGTGGGGACGGAGGGACTGAAGCTTTCTTT CASSGDGGTEAFF
. TRBJ2-3 TRBV28 many TGTGCCAGCAGTTCCCTTTTAGATACGCAGTATTTT CASSSLLDTQYF
. TRBJ2-5 TRBV2 . TGTGCCAGCAGTGACCCCAGTCCAGGGACCCAGTACTTC CASSDPSPGTQYF
. TRBJ1-3 TRBV11-2 many TGTGCCAGCAGCTTTTCAGCCACCTCTGGAAACACCATATATTTT CASSFSATSGNTIYF
TRBD2 TRBJ2-2 TRBV11-3 many TGTGCCAGCAGCTTACCCTCGGCGGGGGGGCACGGGGAGCTGTTTTTT CASSLPSAGGHGELFF
. TRBJ1-6 TRBV6-1 many TGTGCCAGCAAACGAGGGAAAGGGTCACCCCTCCACTTT CASKRGKGSPLHF
. TRBJ1-6 TRBV7-9 many TGTGCCAGCACCCGCCAGGAACGGGGAACCCTCCACTTT CASTRQERGTLHF
TRBD1 TRBJ1-6 TRBV7-9 . TGTGCCAGCAGCGCCGCGGACAGGGATAATTCACCCCTCCACTTT CASSAADRDNSPLHF
. TRBJ2-7 TRBV19 many TGTGCCAGTAGTTCCCGGGACATGTCATACGAGCAGTACTTC CASSSRDMSYEQYF
. TRBJ2-7 TRBV6-1 . TGTGCCAGCAGTGAATATGACTACCCCGAGCAGTACTTC CASSEYDYPEQYF
. TRBJ2-7 TRBV6-1 . TGTGCCAGCAGTGGTGGACAGGGAGGGTCCTACGAGCAGTACTTC CASSGGQGGSYEQYF
. TRBJ1-5 TRBV11-1 many TGTGCCAGCAGCTTCCCGGGACAACCCCATAATCAGCCCCAGCATTTT CASSFPGQPHNQPQHF
TRBD2 TRBJ2-7 TRBV6-5 many TGTGCCAGCAGTTACCTCGGGACTAGCGGGAGTTACGAGCAGTACTTC CASSYLGTSGSYEQYF
. TRBJ2-7 TRBV7-2 many TGTGCCAGCAGCAAAAATCGCGGAGCCTTCGAGCAGTACTTC CASSKNRGAFEQYF
. TRBJ1-1 TRBV12-3/TRBV12-4 many TGTGCCAGCAGTTCACGACCCACTGAAGCTTTCTTT CASSSRPTEAFF
TRBD2 TRBJ2-7 TRBV12-3/TRBV12-4 many TGTGCCAGCAGTTTAGGGCCGCGGGGCGGGAGGGCCTACGAGCAGTACTTC CASSLGPRGGRAYEQYF
. TRBJ2-2 TRBV28 . TGTGCCAGCAGTCCAGGGACACTAGCGATCACCGGGGAGCTGTTTTTT CASSPGTLAITGELFF
TRBD1 TRBJ2-3 TRBV10-3 many TGTGCCATCAGTGGGGGACAGGGGGCGCCCAGCGATACGCAGTATTTT CAISGGQGAPSDTQYF